These 27 T cell receptor beta chains originate from one sample sequenced in a study of cytomegalovirus exposure and HLA in healthy donors. TCRdb's copy holds only in-frame clones and misses some; the assay was immunoSEQ multiplex PCR. Among about 88,000 clones listed, around 82% were seen once. Sequenced material: PBMCs. These receptors were taken from a woman under 30 in good health and CMV-seropositive.

The CDR3 here is CASSRGSGTGELFF. CDR3 DNA: TGTGCCAGCAGCCGGGGCTCGGGCACCGGGGAGCTGTTTTTT. The chain recombines TRBV4-2 with TRBJ2-2, with D tentatively TRBD1 (5 bases). The CDR3 has 14 residues. The germline V and J ends were trimmed by 4 bases and 4 bases, with 10 bases remaining between them. The germline V gene encodes CDR1 LGHNA and CDR2 YNFKEQ.

The chain recombines TRBV29-1 with TRBJ1-2, with 7 bases identical to TRBD1. The CDR3 sequence is 12 residues long. The germline CDR1 and CDR2 sequences are SQVTM and ANQGSEA. V lost 7 bases and J lost 5; bases outside the gene matches: 7. CDR3 bases: TGCAGCGACTCCGGGACAGTTTATGGCTACACCTTC. This sequence encodes CSDSGTVYGYTF.

J is TRBJ1-6 and V is TRBV10-3; 9 nucleotides align to TRBD1. Germline CDR1 ENHRY, CDR2 SYGVKD. The V gene end was trimmed by 4 bases and the J gene end by 3 bases; junction bases not matched to a gene: 4. The CDR3 loop spans 16 amino acids. For the CDR3, the DNA is TGTGCCATCAGTGGGACGGACAGGGGCTATAATTCACCCCTCCACTTT. It translates to CAISGTDRGYNSPLHF.

This clone was observed a single time. This chain links TRBV7-9 with TRBJ1-1; D not resolved. The CDR3 is 13 amino acids. CDR1 SEHNR and CDR2 FQNEAQ come from the germline V gene (reference sequence). Trimming removed 2 bases from V and 7 bases from J, with 11 bases in between. CDR3 nucleotide sequence: TGTGCCAGCAGCTTAAACGGAGGTTTTGAAGCTTTCTTT. Translated: CASSLNGGFEAFF.

Details on this clone: At one boundary the junction diverges from the germline segment, which might be a read error. In DNA, the CDR3 is TGTGCCACCAGCAGACAGGGACTCTACACTGAGCAGTTCTTC. This encodes CATSRQGLYTEQFF. V is TRBV15 and J is TRBJ2-1; D may be TRBD2 (6 bases). The CDR3 contains 14 residues. Per germline, CDR1 LNHNV and CDR2 YYDKDF (reference sequence).

This chain joins TRBV5-5 and TRBJ2-3; the match to TRBD2 covers 9 bases. V was pared by 3 bases and J by 1 base, with 3 bases of the junction left unmatched. This CDR3 has 15 residues. Germline CDR1 and CDR2: SGHKS and YYEKEE (reference sequence). The CDR3: CASSYRTSGTDTQYF. DNA of the CDR3: TGTGCCAGCAGCTACCGGACTAGCGGCACAGATACGCAGTATTTT.

V and J are TRBV19 and TRBJ2-5, with D possibly matching TRBD1 (6 bases). V lost 5 bases to trimming and J lost 5 bases, with 15 bases between them. The CDR3 runs 14 residues. CDR1 and CDR2 (germline): LNHDA, SQIVND (reference sequence). CDR3: CASSSAGVRETQYF. The CDR3 coding sequence is TGTGCCAGTAGTTCGGCAGGGGTTAGGGAGACCCAGTACTTC.

This chain links TRBV6-6 with TRBJ2-2; maybe TRBD2 (7 bases). Per the germline V gene, CDR1 is MNHNY and CDR2 is SVGAGI (reference sequence). V was pared by 5 bases and J by 5 bases, with 15 bases between. This CDR3 has 15 residues. CDR3 residues: CASSLGGGRTGELFF. The DNA of the CDR3 is TGTGCCAGCAGTCTGGGGGGGGGCCGAACCGGGGAGCTGTTTTTT.

This clone has more than one count but fewer than ten. This chain joins TRBV28 and TRBJ1-2; TRBD1 is a possible D gene (5 bases). Germline CDR1 and CDR2: MDHEN and SYDVKM. The CDR3 covers 12 residues. CDR3 protein: CATDRGSYGYTF. CDR3 bases: TGTGCGACCGATAGGGGATCCTATGGCTACACCTTC.

The CDR3 region is CASSIGGGAIEAFF. Written as DNA, the CDR3 is TGTGCCAGTAGTATAGGAGGGGGGGCGATTGAAGCTTTCTTT. The rearrangement uses TRBV19 and TRBJ1-1; a possible D gene is TRBD1 (6 bases). The V end lost 1 base, the J end lost 7 bases, and 13 bases lay between the germline ends. Germline V CDR1 and CDR2: LNHDA, SQIVND (reference sequence). The CDR3 length is 14 residues.

The chain recombines TRBV11-2 with TRBJ1-4, with D unresolved. This CDR3 is built from 15 residues. With 5 bases removed from V and 0 bases from J, the gap between germline ends came to 10 bases. CDR1 SGHAT and CDR2 FQNNGV come from the germline V gene. The CDR3: CASSAPTATNEKLFF. The CDR3 coding sequence is TGTGCCAGCAGCGCGCCGACTGCAACTAATGAAAAACTGTTTTTT.

This clone has only a few counts. The chain links TRBV4-3 to TRBJ2-7; D is uncertain. Germline CDR1 is LGHNA and CDR2 is YSLEER. The CDR3 has 16 amino acids. Between the trimmed V and J ends, which lost 0 bases and 5 bases, there was a span of 17 bases. The CDR3 protein is CASSQDPPPQVHEQYF. The CDR3 region has the DNA TGCGCCAGCAGCCAAGATCCCCCGCCTCAGGTCCACGAGCAGTACTTC.

The rearrangement uses TRBV29-1 and TRBJ1-2, with a weak D call TRBD1 (6 bases). Trimming took 0 bases from V and 8 from J, leaving 13 bases between them. Germline CDR1 is SQVTM and CDR2 is ANQGSEA. The CDR3 totals 13 residues. The CDR3 sequence is CSVEEPRTAGYTF. CDR3 DNA: TGCAGCGTTGAAGAACCCAGGACAGCAGGCTACACCTTC. The entire variable domain, with the rest obtained from reference TRBV29-1 and TRBJ1-2, is as follows: SAVISQKPSRDICQRGTSLTIQCQVDSQVTMMFWYRQQPGQSLTLIATANQGSEATYESGFVIDKFPISRPNLTFSTLTVSNMSPEDSSIYLCSVEEPRTAGYTFGSGTRLTVV.

CDR3 amino acids: CASSEASEQYF. CDR3 coding DNA: TGCGCCAGCAGTGAGGCGAGCGAGCAGTACTTC. J is TRBJ2-7 and V is TRBV10-1; D unclear. Germline CDR1 WNHNN, CDR2 SYGVQD (reference sequence). Trimming pared 2 bases from V and 6 bases from J, leaving 5 bases between. CDR3 length: 11 amino acids.

The J gene is TRBJ2-5, the V gene TRBV4-3, with 9 bases matching TRBD2. CDR1 and CDR2 (germline): LGHNA, YSLEER. V shed 1 base, J shed 5 bases, and the junction held 11 bases outside the gene matches. The CDR3 loop spans 17 amino acids. CDR3 amino acids: CASSQGFSGGKLETQYF. In DNA, the CDR3 is TGCGCCAGCAGCCAAGGTTTTAGCGGGGGAAAATTGGAGACCCAGTACTTC.

The chain couples TRBV6-1 to TRBJ2-7; no clear D gene. CDR3 size: 10 residues. Germline-derived CDR1 and CDR2 are MNHNS and SASEGT. Trimming left V 1 base short and J 12 bases short, with 7 bases between. The CDR3 is CASSEVVWYF. In nucleotides, the CDR3 is TGTGCCAGCAGTGAAGTAGTTTGGTACTTC.

This chain links TRBV4-1 with TRBJ1-2; weak D call: TRBD1 (6 bases). Germline loops: CDR1 MGHRA, CDR2 YSYEKL. The CDR3 spans 16 residues. V lost 3 bases and J 4 bases, leaving 18 bases between the germline ends. The CDR3 nucleotides are TGCGCCAGCAGCCATCCCCGAGGGGGAAGGCTCTATGGCTACACCTTC. Amino acid sequence: CASSHPRGGRLYGYTF.

The rearrangement links TRBV7-9 to TRBJ2-7; 8 bases are shared with TRBD1. V lost 5 bases to trimming and J lost 9 bases; unmatched junction nucleotides: 12. In germline, CDR1 is SEHNR, CDR2 FQNEAQ (reference sequence). The CDR3 is made up of 14 amino acids. CDR3 sequence: CASSTGTGGFGQYF. CDR3 in DNA: TGTGCCAGCAGCACCGGGACAGGTGGCTTTGGGCAGTACTTC.

V and J are TRBV5-1 and TRBJ2-6; no clear D. Per germline, CDR1 SGHRS and CDR2 YFSETQ. The CDR3 is 14 amino acids. V was pared by 4 bases and J by 1 base, with 6 bases between. This CDR3 reads CASSQASGANVLTF. CDR3 DNA sequence: TGCGCCAGCAGCCAAGCTTCTGGGGCCAACGTCCTGACTTTC.

This sequence joins TRBV29-1 and TRBJ1-1, with 7 bases that match TRBD1. The germline CDR1 and CDR2 sequences are SQVTM and ANQGSEA. V lost 2 bases, J lost 3 bases, and 3 bases stayed unmatched. CDR3 length equals 13 residues. In DNA form, the CDR3 reads TGCAGCGTTGAAATGCAGGGGGACACTGAAGCTTTCTTT. Translation gives CSVEMQGDTEAFF.

This sequence joins TRBV2 and TRBJ1-5; D is ambiguous. V lost 1 base and J 6 bases, leaving 13 bases between the germline ends. The germline CDR1 and CDR2 sequences are SNHLY and FYNNEI. The CDR3 consists of 15 residues. CDR3 amino acids: CASSEGSGMRQPQHF. In DNA form, the CDR3 reads TGTGCCAGCAGTGAAGGGTCGGGGATGCGTCAGCCCCAGCATTTT.

J is TRBJ1-1 and V is TRBV9, with TRBD1 matching over 10 bases. J was trimmed by 4 bases and V by 0 bases; bases with no gene match: 12. This CDR3 is built from 18 residues. The germline CDR1 and CDR2 sequences are SGDLS and YYNGEE. The CDR3 region is CASSVAAGQGGVGTEAFF. DNA for the CDR3: TGTGCCAGCAGCGTAGCCGCCGGACAGGGGGGAGTGGGCACTGAAGCTTTCTTT.

The V gene is TRBV2, the J gene TRBJ1-1; D perhaps matches TRBD1 (6 bases). CDR3 length: 14 residues. The V and J ends lost 4 bases and 0 bases respectively, with 9 bases between them. CDR1 SNHLY and CDR2 FYNNEI come from the germline V gene. The CDR3 nucleotides are TGTGCCAGCAGTGGCGGGGGGCTGAACACTGAAGCTTTCTTT. Encoded protein: CASSGGGLNTEAFF.

CDR3 DNA: TGTGCCAGCAGTTTCGGGGGGCACGGCACCGGGGAGCTGTTTTTT. Translated: CASSFGGHGTGELFF. This chain connects TRBV28 to TRBJ2-2, with TRBD2 as a possible D gene (7 bases). Trimming took 3 bases from V and 4 from J, leaving 12 bases between them. The germline gives CDR1 MDHEN, CDR2 SYDVKM. The CDR3 has 15 amino acids.

The genes are TRBV7-9 and TRBJ2-1; the D gene is possibly TRBD2 (6 bases). The germline V and J ends were trimmed by 4 bases and 7 bases, with 17 bases remaining between them. Germline V CDR1 and CDR2: SEHNR, FQNEAQ (reference sequence). The CDR3 totals 15 residues. The CDR3 DNA reads as TGTGCCAGCAGCTCTAGCGCACAGGTTAGGAATGAGCAGTTCTTC. Protein sequence: CASSSSAQVRNEQFF.

This chain links TRBV10-1 with TRBJ1-6, with D possibly matching TRBD1 (6 bases). V lost 7 bases and J lost 7, with 11 bases in between. There are 13 residues in the CDR3. Germline V gives CDR1 WNHNN, CDR2 SYGVQD (reference sequence). CDR3 protein: CASTDSLNSPLHF. The CDR3 region has the DNA TGCGCCAGCACGGACAGCTTAAATTCACCCCTCCACTTT.

The rearrangement uses TRBV18 and TRBJ1-3; D is perhaps TRBD1 (5 bases). V lost 3 bases and J lost 0, with 9 bases in between. This CDR3 has 15 residues. Per germline, CDR1 KGHSH and CDR2 LQKENI. The CDR3 spells CASSPGRSSGNTIYF. The CDR3 DNA reads as TGTGCCAGCTCACCGGGGCGGAGCTCTGGAAACACCATATATTTT.